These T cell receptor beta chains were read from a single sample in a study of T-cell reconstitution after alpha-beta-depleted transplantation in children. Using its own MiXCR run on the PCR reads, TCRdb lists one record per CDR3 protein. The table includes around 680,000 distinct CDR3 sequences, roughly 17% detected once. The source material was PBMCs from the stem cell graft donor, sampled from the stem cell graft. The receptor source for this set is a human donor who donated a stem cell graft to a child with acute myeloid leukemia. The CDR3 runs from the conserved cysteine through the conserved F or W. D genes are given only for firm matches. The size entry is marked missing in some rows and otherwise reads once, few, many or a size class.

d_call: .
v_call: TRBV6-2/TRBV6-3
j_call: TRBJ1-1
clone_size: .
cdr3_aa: CASSLGTLTEAFF
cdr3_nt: TGTGCCAGCAGTTTGGGGACACTCACTGAAGCTTTCTTT

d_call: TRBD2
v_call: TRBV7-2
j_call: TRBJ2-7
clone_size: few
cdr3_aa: CASSSGTSGSYEQYF
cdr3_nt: TGTGCCAGCAGCTCCGGGACTAGCGGTTCCTACGAGCAGTACTTC

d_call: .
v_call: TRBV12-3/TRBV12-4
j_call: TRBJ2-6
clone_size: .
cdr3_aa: CASRLWGSGANVLTF
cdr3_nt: TGTGCCAGCAGGTTGTGGGGTTCTGGGGCCAACGTCCTGACTTTC

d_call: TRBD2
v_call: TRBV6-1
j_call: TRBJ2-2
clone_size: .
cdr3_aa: CASIKTSGGAVTGELFF
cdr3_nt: TGTGCCAGCATAAAGACCAGCGGGGGGGCAGTCACCGGGGAGCTGTTTTTT

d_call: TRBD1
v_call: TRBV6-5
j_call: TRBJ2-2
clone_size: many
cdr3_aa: CASSYSDRVTGELFF
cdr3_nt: TGTGCCAGCAGTTACTCGGACAGGGTCACCGGGGAGCTGTTTTTT

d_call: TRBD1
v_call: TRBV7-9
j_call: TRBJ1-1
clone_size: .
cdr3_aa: CASSPGQGNSAFF
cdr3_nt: TGTGCCAGCAGCCCTGGACAGGGGAATTCGGCTTTCTTT

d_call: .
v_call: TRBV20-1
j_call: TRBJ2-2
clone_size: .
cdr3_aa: CSARDFRGWPHPGELFF
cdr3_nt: TGCAGTGCTAGAGATTTCCGGGGGTGGCCCCACCCCGGGGAGCTGTTTTTT

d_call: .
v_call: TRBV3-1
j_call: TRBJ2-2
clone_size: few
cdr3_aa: CASRDTDRPGELFF
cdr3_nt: TGTGCCAGCAGGGACACCGACAGGCCCGGGGAGCTGTTTTTT

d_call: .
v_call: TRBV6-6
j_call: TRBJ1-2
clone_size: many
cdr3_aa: CAVRLDDPYGYTF
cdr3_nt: TGTGCCGTCAGATTGGACGACCCCTATGGCTACACCTTC

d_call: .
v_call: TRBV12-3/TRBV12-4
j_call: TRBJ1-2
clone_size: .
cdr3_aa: CASSRGEGPPLF
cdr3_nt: TGTGCCAGCAGTCGGGGCGAGGGTCCCCCACTCTTC

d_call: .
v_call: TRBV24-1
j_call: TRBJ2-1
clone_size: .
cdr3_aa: CATSDEDGYNEQFF
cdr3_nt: TGTGCCACCAGTGATGAAGACGGATACAATGAGCAGTTCTTC

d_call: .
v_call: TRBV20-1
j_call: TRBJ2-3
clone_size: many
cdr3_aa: CSATPSLIQDTQYF
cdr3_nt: TGCAGTGCGACTCCCTCCTTAATACAAGATACGCAGTATTTT

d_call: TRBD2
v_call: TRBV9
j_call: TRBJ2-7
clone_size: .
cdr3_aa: CASSRSGGVYEQYF
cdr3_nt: TGTGCCAGCAGCCGAAGCGGGGGCGTCTACGAGCAGTACTTC

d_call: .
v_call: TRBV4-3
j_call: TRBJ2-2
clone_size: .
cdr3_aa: CASSQYGGGPNTGELFF
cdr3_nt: TGCGCCAGCAGCCAATATGGGGGGGGCCCGAACACCGGGGAGCTGTTTTTT

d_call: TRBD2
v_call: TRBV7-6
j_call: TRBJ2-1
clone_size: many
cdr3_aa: CASSLGSGGINEQFF
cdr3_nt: TGTGCCAGCAGCTTAGGGAGCGGGGGGATCAATGAGCAGTTCTTC

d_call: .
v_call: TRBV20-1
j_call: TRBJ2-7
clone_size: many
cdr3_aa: CSATPSTAYQPEQYF
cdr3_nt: TGCAGTGCCACGCCCTCGACAGCCTACCAACCCGAGCAGTACTTC

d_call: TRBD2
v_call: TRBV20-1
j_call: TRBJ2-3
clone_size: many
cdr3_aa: CSARRAGGPKPVSTDTQYF
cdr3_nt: TGCAGTGCTAGACGAGCGGGGGGCCCTAAACCCGTAAGCACAGATACGCAGTATTTT

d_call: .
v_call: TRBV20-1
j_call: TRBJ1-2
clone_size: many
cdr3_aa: CSASEKGEGYGYTF
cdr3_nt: TGCAGTGCTAGCGAAAAAGGGGAGGGCTATGGCTACACCTTC

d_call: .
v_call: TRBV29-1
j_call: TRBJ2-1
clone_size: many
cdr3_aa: CSVEDGGNEQFF
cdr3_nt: TGCAGCGTTGAAGACGGAGGCAATGAGCAGTTCTTC

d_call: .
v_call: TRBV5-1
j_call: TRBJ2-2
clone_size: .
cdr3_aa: CASSAPGLSTGELFF
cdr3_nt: TGCGCCAGCAGCGCCCCCGGGCTAAGCACCGGGGAGCTGTTTTTT

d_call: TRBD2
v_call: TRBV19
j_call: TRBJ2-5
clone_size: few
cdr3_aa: CASSMASGGEETQYF
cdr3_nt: TGTGCCAGTAGTATGGCTAGCGGGGGAGAAGAGACCCAGTACTTC

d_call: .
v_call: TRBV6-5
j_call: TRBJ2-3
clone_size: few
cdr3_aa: CASSSPQSSTDTQYF
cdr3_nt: TGTGCCAGCAGTTCCCCGCAGAGTAGCACAGATACGCAGTATTTT

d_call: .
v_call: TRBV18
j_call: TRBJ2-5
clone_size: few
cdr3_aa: CASSPREEETQYF
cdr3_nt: TGTGCCAGCTCACCACGGGAGGAGGAGACCCAGTACTTC

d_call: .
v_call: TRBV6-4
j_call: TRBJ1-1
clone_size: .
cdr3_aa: CASSDPARKVFF
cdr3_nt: TGTGCCAGCAGTGACCCTGCCCGGAAGGTCTTCTTT

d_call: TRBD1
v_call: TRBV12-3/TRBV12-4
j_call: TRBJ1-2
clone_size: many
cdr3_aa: CASRLPGQGYGYTF
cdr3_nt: TGTGCCAGCAGACTCCCCGGACAGGGCTATGGCTACACCTTC

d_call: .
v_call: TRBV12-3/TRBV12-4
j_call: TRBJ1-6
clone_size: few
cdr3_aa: CASSTSTTGGSYNSPLHF
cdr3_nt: TGTGCCAGCAGTACTAGCACGACAGGAGGCTCCTATAATTCACCCCTCCACTTT

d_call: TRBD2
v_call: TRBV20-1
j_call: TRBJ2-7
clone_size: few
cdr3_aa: CSARAGTSYNLAGIEQYF
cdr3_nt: TGCAGTGCTAGAGCCGGGACTAGTTATAATCTTGCCGGGATCGAGCAGTACTTC

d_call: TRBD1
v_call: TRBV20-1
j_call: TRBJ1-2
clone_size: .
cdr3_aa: CSAESTGVGDYGYTF
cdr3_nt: TGCAGTGCGGAATCTACAGGGGTCGGTGACTATGGCTACACCTTC

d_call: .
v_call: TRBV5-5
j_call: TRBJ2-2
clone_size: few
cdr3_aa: CASSLIVVTGELFF
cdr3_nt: TGTGCCAGCAGCTTGATAGTGGTCACCGGGGAGCTGTTTTTT

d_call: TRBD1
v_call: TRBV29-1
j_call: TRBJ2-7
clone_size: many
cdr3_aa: CSVLGQGADYEQYF
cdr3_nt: TGCAGCGTGTTGGGACAGGGGGCAGACTACGAGCAGTACTTC

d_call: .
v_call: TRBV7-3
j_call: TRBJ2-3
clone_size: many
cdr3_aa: CASSLGVEADTQYF
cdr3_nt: TGTGCCAGCAGCTTAGGTGTGGAGGCAGATACGCAGTATTTT

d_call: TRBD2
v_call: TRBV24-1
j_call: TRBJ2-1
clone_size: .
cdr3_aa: CATSRAGGLYNEQFF
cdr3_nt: TGTGCCACCAGTAGAGCGGGGGGTCTATACAATGAGCAGTTCTTC

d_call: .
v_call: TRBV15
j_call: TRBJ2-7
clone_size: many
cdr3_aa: CATSRQTGSSYEQYF
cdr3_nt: TGTGCCACCAGCAGACAAACAGGTAGCTCCTACGAGCAGTACTTC

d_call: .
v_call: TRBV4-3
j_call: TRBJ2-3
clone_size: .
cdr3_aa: CASSLRQGGEDTQYF
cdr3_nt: TGCGCCAGCAGCCTCCGGCAGGGTGGGGAAGATACGCAGTATTTT

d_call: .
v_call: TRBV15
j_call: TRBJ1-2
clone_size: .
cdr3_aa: CATSREVGDGYTF
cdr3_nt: TGTGCCACCAGCAGAGAAGTGGGAGACGGCTACACCTTC

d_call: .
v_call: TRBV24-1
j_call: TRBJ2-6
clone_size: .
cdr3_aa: CATSDTWGTGANVLTF
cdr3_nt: TGTGCCACCAGTGATACCTGGGGGACTGGGGCCAACGTCCTGACTTTC

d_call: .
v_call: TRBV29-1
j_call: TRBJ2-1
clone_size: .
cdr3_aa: CSVAGYNEQFF
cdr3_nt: TGCAGCGTAGCCGGTTACAATGAGCAGTTCTTC

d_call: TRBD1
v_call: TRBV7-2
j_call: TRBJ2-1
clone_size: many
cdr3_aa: CASSRQGARDEQFF
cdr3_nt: TGTGCCAGCAGTCGACAGGGGGCGCGGGATGAGCAGTTCTTC

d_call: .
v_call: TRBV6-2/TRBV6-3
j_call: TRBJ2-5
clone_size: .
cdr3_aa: CASSPSRVGKTQYF
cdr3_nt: TGTGCCAGCAGTCCCTCCCGGGTGGGGAAGACCCAGTACTTC

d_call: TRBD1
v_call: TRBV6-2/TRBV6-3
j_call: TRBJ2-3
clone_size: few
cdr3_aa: CASSYADRGSPDTQYF
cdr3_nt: TGTGCCAGCAGTTACGCGGACAGGGGCTCACCAGATACGCAGTATTTT

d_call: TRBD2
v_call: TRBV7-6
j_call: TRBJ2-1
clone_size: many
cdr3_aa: CASSLSSGEYNEQFF
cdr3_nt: TGTGCCAGCAGCTTATCTAGCGGGGAGTACAATGAGCAGTTCTTC

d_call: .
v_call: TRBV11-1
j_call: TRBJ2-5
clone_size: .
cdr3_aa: CASSSSVLGGQETQYF
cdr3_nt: TGTGCCAGCAGCTCCTCGGTCCTAGGGGGACAAGAGACCCAGTACTTC

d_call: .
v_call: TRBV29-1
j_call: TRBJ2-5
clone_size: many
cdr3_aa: CSVAEGDGTQYF
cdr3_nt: TGCAGCGTAGCCGAGGGGGACGGGACCCAGTACTTC

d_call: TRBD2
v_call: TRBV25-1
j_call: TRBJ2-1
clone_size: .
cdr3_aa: CASGRGGSSYNEQFF
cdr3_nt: TGTGCCAGCGGCCGGGGGGGGAGCTCCTACAATGAGCAGTTCTTC

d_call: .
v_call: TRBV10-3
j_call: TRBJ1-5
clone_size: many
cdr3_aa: CATGGQENQPQHF
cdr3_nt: TGTGCCACGGGCGGGCAGGAAAATCAGCCCCAGCATTTT

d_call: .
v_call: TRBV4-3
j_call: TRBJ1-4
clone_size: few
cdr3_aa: CASSRIRALNEKLFF
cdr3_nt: TGCGCCAGCAGCAGGATAAGGGCCCTTAATGAAAAACTGTTTTTT

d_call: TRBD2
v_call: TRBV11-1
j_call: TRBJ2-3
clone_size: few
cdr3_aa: CASSPGLAGTPSTDTQYF
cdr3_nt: TGTGCCAGCAGCCCGGGACTAGCGGGGACCCCTAGCACAGATACGCAGTATTTT